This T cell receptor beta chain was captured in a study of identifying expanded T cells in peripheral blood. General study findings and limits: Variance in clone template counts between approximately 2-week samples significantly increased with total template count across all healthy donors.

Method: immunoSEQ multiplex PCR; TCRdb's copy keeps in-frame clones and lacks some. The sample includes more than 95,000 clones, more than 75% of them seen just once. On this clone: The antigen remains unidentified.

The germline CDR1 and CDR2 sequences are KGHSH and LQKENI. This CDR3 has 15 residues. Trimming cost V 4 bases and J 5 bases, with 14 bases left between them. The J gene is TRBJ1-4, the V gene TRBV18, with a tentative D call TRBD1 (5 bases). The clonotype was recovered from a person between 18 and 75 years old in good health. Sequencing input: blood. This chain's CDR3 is CASSRGTGMNEKLFF. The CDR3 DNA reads TGTGCCAGCTCACGGGGAACAGGAATGAATGAAAAACTGTTTTTT.